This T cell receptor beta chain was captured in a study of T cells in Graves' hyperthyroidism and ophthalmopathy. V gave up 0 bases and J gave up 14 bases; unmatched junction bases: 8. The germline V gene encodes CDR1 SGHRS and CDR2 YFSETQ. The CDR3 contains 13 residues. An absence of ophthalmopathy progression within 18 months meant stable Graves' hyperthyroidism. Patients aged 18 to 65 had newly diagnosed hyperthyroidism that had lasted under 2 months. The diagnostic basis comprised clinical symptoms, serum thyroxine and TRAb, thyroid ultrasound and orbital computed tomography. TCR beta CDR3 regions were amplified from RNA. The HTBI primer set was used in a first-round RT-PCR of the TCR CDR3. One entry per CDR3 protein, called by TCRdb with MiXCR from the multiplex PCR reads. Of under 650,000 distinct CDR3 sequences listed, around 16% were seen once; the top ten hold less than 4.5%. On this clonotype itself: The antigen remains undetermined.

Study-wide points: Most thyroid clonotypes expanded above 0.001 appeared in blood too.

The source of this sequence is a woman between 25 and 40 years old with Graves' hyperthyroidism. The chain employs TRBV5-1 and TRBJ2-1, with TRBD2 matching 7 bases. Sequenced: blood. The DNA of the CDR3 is TGCGCCAGCAGCTTGGGCCCGCGGGAGATGAAGTTCTTC. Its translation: CASSLGPREMKFF.